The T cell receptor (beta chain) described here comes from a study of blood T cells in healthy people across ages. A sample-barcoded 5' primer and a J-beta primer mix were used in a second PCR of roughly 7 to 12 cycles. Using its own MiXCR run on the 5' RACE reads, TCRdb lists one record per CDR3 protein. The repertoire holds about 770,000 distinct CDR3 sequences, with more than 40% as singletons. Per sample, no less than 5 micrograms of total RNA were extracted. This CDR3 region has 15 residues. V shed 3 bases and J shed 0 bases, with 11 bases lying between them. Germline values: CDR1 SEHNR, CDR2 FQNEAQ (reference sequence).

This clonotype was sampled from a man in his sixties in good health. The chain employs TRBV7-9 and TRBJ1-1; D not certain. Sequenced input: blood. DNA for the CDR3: TGTGCCAGCAGCTTCCAAGGCAGTTTGAACACTGAAGCTTTCTTT. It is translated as CASSFQGSLNTEAFF. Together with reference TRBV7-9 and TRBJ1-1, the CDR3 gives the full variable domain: DTGVSQNPRHKITKRGQNVTFRCDPISEHNRLYWYRQTLGQGPEFLTYFQNEAQLEKSRLLSDRFSAERPKGSFSTLEIQRTEQGDSAMYLCASSFQGSLNTEAFFGQGTRLTVV.